One and the same sample provided the 21 T cell receptor beta chains below, sequenced in a study of vaccination effects on CD4 cells after COVID-19 (dated by TCRdb to between 2022 and 2023). These receptors' targets are unknown. Receptor amplification or capture employed the immunoSEQ multiplex PCR assay. What TCRdb holds here is the immuneACCESS table cut down to in-frame rearrangements. Part of the clones is not present; checked against another copy, under half of the missing clones reflect an unresolved V gene, and the others are unexplained. In all, the sample holds 45,000 to 65,000 clones, and 75% to 90% of those were seen once. Jointly, the top ten make up 2.4% of the sample. In the ViraFEST assay, PBMC were stimulated with viral peptide pools, and antigen-specific CD4+ T cell clonotypes were then identified by expansion using TCR sequencing. After approximately eleven days of culture, CD4+ T cells were isolated with the EasySep CD4+ T cell isolation kit.

This specimen was CD4+ T cells from PBMCs cultured with HCoV-229E spike peptides, taken before COVID-19 vaccination. The sample's cell subset or site label, in plain terms: HCoV-229E spike overlapping peptide pool stimulation. The receptor source for this set is a human donor who received a COVID-19 vaccine.

The chain has TRBV6-5 and TRBJ2-1, with TRBD2 identical over 10 bases. The CDR3 loop spans 15 amino acids. From germline, CDR1 is MNHEY and CDR2 SVGAGI. After removal of 6 bases from V and 3 bases from J, the junction contained 5 bases not matched to a gene. The CDR3 sequence is CASRLAGGHYNEQFF. CDR3 coding DNA: TGTGCCAGCAGGTTAGCGGGGGGCCACTACAATGAGCAGTTCTTC.

The table lists this clone with a few counts. The chain couples TRBV2 to TRBJ1-1; a possible D gene is TRBD1 (5 bases). Trimming cost V 8 bases and J 1 base, with 14 bases left between them. The CDR3 has 14 amino acids. Germline lookup yields CDR1 SNHLY and CDR2 FYNNEI. The CDR3 DNA reads TGTGCCAGCTCACAACGGACACAGAACACTGAAGCTTTCTTT. Translation gives CASSQRTQNTEAFF.

The chain uses TRBV6-1 and TRBJ1-2, with TRBD1 as a possible D gene (5 bases). The ends were cut back, 2 bases at V and 0 bases at J, with 16 bases in the middle. The CDR3 spans 17 residues. Germline V lookup: CDR1 MNHNS, CDR2 SASEGT. For the CDR3, the DNA is TGTGCCAGCAGTGAACTCCAGGGAGTATCGGCTAACTATGGCTACACCTTC. Its protein is CASSELQGVSANYGYTF.

This clone was recorded a few times. This sequence joins TRBV10-1 and TRBJ1-2; D not resolved. The V gene's germline CDR1 is WNHNN and CDR2 SYGVQD (reference sequence). The CDR3 spans 16 residues. V was trimmed by 3 bases and J by 2 bases, leaving 16 bases between them. The CDR3 here is CASSETADPNNYGYTF. The CDR3 DNA is TGCGCCAGCAGTGAAACGGCAGATCCAAACAACTATGGCTACACCTTC.

The chain employs TRBV6-5 and TRBJ1-6, with TRBD1 matching over 10 bases. CDR1 is MNHEY and CDR2 is SVGAGI in the germline V gene. CDR3 length: 15 residues. V was clipped by 0 bases and J by 10 bases; unmatched bases: 3. The CDR3 DNA is TGTGCCAGCAGTTACTCGACAGGGGGCGCCTCACCCCTCCACTTT. This gives the protein CASSYSTGGASPLHF.

This clone was found a few times. V usage is TRBV10-1 and J usage is TRBJ2-1; tentative D call: TRBD2 (6 bases). V was clipped by 0 bases and J by 8 bases, with 11 bases between them. The germline V gene encodes CDR1 WNHNN and CDR2 SYGVQD (reference sequence). CDR3 length: 14 amino acids. The CDR3 spells CASSESRRGHEQFF. The CDR3 DNA reads TGCGCCAGCAGTGAGTCACGGCGGGGCCATGAGCAGTTCTTC.

This chain connects TRBV18 to TRBJ1-6; tentatively, D is TRBD1 (6 bases). The CDR3 has 15 residues. Germline V gene lookup returns CDR1 KGHSH and CDR2 LQKENI. V dropped 3 bases and J dropped 7 bases, with 13 bases sitting between them. Here the CDR3 reads CASSPAGARNSPLHF. The CDR3 coding sequence is TGTGCCAGCTCACCGGCGGGGGCGAGGAATTCACCCCTCCACTTT.

The V gene is TRBV24-1, the J gene TRBJ2-1, with D hard to call. The V gene's germline CDR1 is KGHDR and CDR2 SFDVKD. V was trimmed by 1 base and J by 1 base, leaving 7 bases between them. The length of the CDR3 is 15 residues. CDR3 coding DNA: TGTGCCACCAGTGATTTTACGGATTCCTACAATGAGCAGTTCTTC. Translated, it gives CATSDFTDSYNEQFF.

The chain links TRBV11-3 to TRBJ2-5, with 11 bases that match TRBD1. Germline CDR1 SGHNT, CDR2 YENEEA. The CDR3 sequence is 17 residues long. V lost 4 bases and J lost 5; bases outside the gene matches: 12. DNA of the CDR3: TGTGCCAGCAGCTACTTACCCATGGACAGGGGGCAGGAGACCCAGTACTTC. Its translation is CASSYLPMDRGQETQYF. Together with reference TRBV11-3 and TRBJ2-5, the CDR3 gives the full variable domain: EAGVVQSPRYKIIEKKQPVAFWCNPISGHNTLYWYLQNLGQGPELLIRYENEEAVDDSQLPKDRFSAERLKGVDSTLKIQPAELGDSAVYLCASSYLPMDRGQETQYFGPGTRLLVL.

This clone was observed a handful of times. The chain uses TRBV28 and TRBJ2-7; D not resolved. With 1 base removed from V and 0 bases from J, the gap between germline ends came to 7 bases. Germline V lookup: CDR1 MDHEN, CDR2 SYDVKM. The CDR3 extends over 14 amino acids. The DNA of the CDR3 is TGTGCCAGCAGTTTATCCCTGAGCTCCTACGAGCAGTACGTC. Amino acid sequence: CASSLSLSSYEQYV.

The V call is TRBV10-3, the J call TRBJ1-1; D unclear. Trimming cost V 3 bases and J 6 bases, with 17 bases left between them. Germline V CDR1 and CDR2: ENHRY, SYGVKD. This CDR3 is 15 amino acids long. CDR3 in amino acids: CAISDTGPRLSEAFF. In nucleotides, the CDR3 is TGTGCCATCAGTGACACCGGGCCACGACTTTCTGAAGCTTTCTTT.

The chain combines TRBV3-1 (or the pseudogene TRBV3-2) with TRBJ1-1; D call uncertain. The CDR3 has 14 amino acids. V was cut by 3 bases and J by 4 bases, with 12 bases left in between. Germline V gene lookup returns CDR1 LGHDT and CDR2 YNNKEL (reference sequence). The CDR3 DNA reads as TGTGCCAGCAGCCAGTTCCCGGGGTCCACTGAAGCTTTCTTT. Translated: CASSQFPGSTEAFF.

The rearrangement uses TRBV30 and TRBJ1-4, with TRBD1 identical over 8 bases. The V gene end was trimmed by 4 bases and the J gene end by 7 bases; junction bases not matched to a gene: 11. Germline V gene data show CDR1 as GTSNPN and CDR2 as SVGIG (reference sequence). The CDR3 contains 15 residues. DNA for the CDR3: TGTGCCTGGACCTCGGGCCAGGGGGCAAGTGAAAAACTGTTTTTT. Amino acids: CAWTSGQGASEKLFF.

The rearrangement joins TRBV19 to TRBJ2-5; the D gene could be TRBD1 or TRBD2 (5 bases each). This CDR3 region has 14 residues. Trimming cost V 2 bases and J 2 bases, with 9 bases left between them. Germline CDR1 and CDR2: LNHDA and SQIVND (reference sequence). The CDR3 here is CASSIKGRQETQYF. For the CDR3, the DNA is TGTGCCAGTAGTATAAAGGGACGTCAAGAGACCCAGTACTTC.

The chain combines TRBV4-1 with TRBJ2-3; TRBD1 agrees at 7 bases. Unmatched junction bases numbered 7, after V lost 4 bases and J lost 0 bases. The length of the CDR3 is 16 residues. From germline, CDR1 is MGHRA and CDR2 YSYEKL. CDR3 nucleotide sequence: TGCGCCAGCAGCCGTGGGGGACAGCGTAGCACAGATACGCAGTATTTT. It encodes CASSRGGQRSTDTQYF.

The chain recombines TRBV18 with TRBJ1-3, with no clear D. CDR3 size: 15 residues. Germline V lookup: CDR1 KGHSH, CDR2 LQKENI. V lost 2 bases, J lost 0 bases, and 8 bases lay in between. CDR3 in DNA: TGTGCCAGCTCACCATTCACAGACTCTGGAAACACCATATATTTT. Amino acid sequence: CASSPFTDSGNTIYF. The variable domain in full, completed from reference TRBV18 and TRBJ1-3, reads NAGVMQNPRHLVRRRGQEARLRCSPMKGHSHVYWYRQLPEEGLKFMVYLQKENIIDESGMPKERFSAEFPKEGPSILRIQQVVRGDSAAYFCASSPFTDSGNTIYFGEGSWLTVV.

V is TRBV15 and J is TRBJ1-6; D remains ambiguous. There are 13 residues in the CDR3. Between the trimmed V and J ends, which lost 8 bases and 5 bases, there was a span of 10 bases. The germline V gene encodes CDR1 LNHNV and CDR2 YYDKDF (reference sequence). The CDR3 DNA is TGTGCCACCGAGGCCGGGAATAATTCACCCCTCCACTTT. Protein: CATEAGNNSPLHF.

The rearrangement links TRBV6-5 to TRBJ1-4, with 11 bases fitting TRBD1. CDR3 size: 15 residues. Per germline, CDR1 MNHEY and CDR2 SVGAGI. V gave up 5 bases and J gave up 8 bases; unmatched junction bases: 7. The CDR3 bases are TGTGCCAGCAGTAGGGACAGGGGGATATACGAAAAACTGTTTTTT. Amino acids: CASSRDRGIYEKLFF.

V gene TRBV6-6 combines with J gene TRBJ1-2, with 7 bases that match TRBD1. Germline V gene sequence: CDR1 MNHNY, CDR2 SVGAGI (reference sequence). V gave up 4 bases and J gave up 6 bases; unmatched junction bases: 8. The CDR3 loop spans 14 amino acids. This chain's CDR3 is CASSSGTGVDGYTF. In nucleotides, the CDR3 is TGTGCCAGCAGTTCCGGAACAGGGGTCGATGGCTACACCTTC.

The V call is TRBV21-1, the J call TRBJ1-2; the D call in the table, TRBD1, was not verified against the DNA. TRBV21-1 is classified as a pseudogene. This CDR3 is 13 amino acids long. The CDR3 region is CASRTSSNYGYTF. CDR3 nucleotide sequence: TGTGCCAGCAGGACAAGTTCTAACTATGGCTACACCTTC.

The chain has TRBV7-9 and TRBJ1-2; D possibly corresponds to TRBD1 (5 bases). V lost 2 bases and J lost 2, with 18 bases in between. The CDR3 runs 17 residues. Germline lookup yields CDR1 SEHNR and CDR2 FQNEAQ (reference sequence). CDR3 nucleotide sequence: TGTGCCAGCAGCTTACCCGGGGCATCGGCCCCGAACTATGGCTACACCTTC. It yields the protein CASSLPGASAPNYGYTF. The full variable domain, in which reference TRBV7-9 and TRBJ1-2 provide the parts outside the CDR3, is DTGVSQNPRHKITKRGQNVTFRCDPISEHNRLYWYRQTLGQGPEFLTYFQNEAQLEKSRLLSDRFSAERPKGSFSTLEIQRTEQGDSAMYLCASSLPGASAPNYGYTFGSGTRLTVV.